The 19 T cell receptor beta chains given below trace back to one sample, sequenced in a study of blood T cell repertoires in COVID-19. Only in-frame clones appear in the TCRdb table, and some are missing; sequencing was by immunoSEQ multiplex PCR. The top ten clones hold around 3.5% of a sample with 180,000 or so clones, about 87% of them seen once. Sequenced input: peripheral blood. These receptors originate from a man aged 18 to 30 with active or convalescent COVID-19.

This clone was found a few times. The chain carries TRBV19 and TRBJ1-1; TRBD1 agrees at 8 bases. The V gene's germline CDR1 is LNHDA and CDR2 SQIVND (reference sequence). Trimming took 6 bases from V and 0 from J; bases not matched to a gene: 6. The CDR3 sequence is 15 residues long. The CDR3 DNA sequence: TGTGCCAGTAGGCTAAAGACAGGGGTGAACACTGAAGCTTTCTTT. Its protein product is CASRLKTGVNTEAFF.

This clone has a single count. J is TRBJ1-1 and V is TRBV28, with D uncertain. CDR1 MDHEN and CDR2 SYDVKM come from the germline V gene. V lost 5 bases and J lost 3, with 13 bases in between. This CDR3 is built from 14 residues. The CDR3 is CASSPPVTHTEAFF. The CDR3 nucleotides are TGTGCCAGCAGTCCCCCGGTTACCCACACTGAAGCTTTCTTT.

The chain joins TRBV5-1 to TRBJ1-6; possibly TRBD1 for D (5 bases). CDR1 SGHRS and CDR2 YFSETQ come from the germline V gene. V gave up 0 bases and J gave up 6 bases, with 7 bases separating them. The CDR3 covers 14 residues. CDR3 DNA: TGCGCCAGCAGCTTGGGACAGCCTAATTCACCCCTCCACTTT. This codes for CASSLGQPNSPLHF. Full variable domain (outside the CDR3, taken from reference TRBV5-1 and TRBJ1-6): KAGVTQTPRYLIKTRGQQVTLSCSPISGHRSVSWYQQTPGQGLQFLFEYFSETQRNKGNFPGRFSGRQFSNSRSEMNVSTLELGDSALYLCASSLGQPNSPLHFGNGTRLTVT.

J is TRBJ2-5 and V is TRBV12-5; 12 bases align to TRBD1. Germline CDR1 LGHNT, CDR2 FRNRAP. V lost 4 bases to trimming and J lost 4 bases; unmatched junction nucleotides: 7. The CDR3 has 16 residues. CDR3 loop: CASGSGTGGIGETQYF. The DNA of the CDR3 is TGTGCTAGTGGTTCCGGGACAGGGGGCATTGGAGAGACCCAGTACTTC.

This clone was picked up a small number of times. The V and J genes are TRBV12-5 and TRBJ1-1; TRBD1 is a possible D gene (6 bases). The CDR3 has 14 amino acids. Germline V gene data show CDR1 as LGHNT and CDR2 as FRNRAP. V gave up 6 bases and J gave up 0 bases, with 11 bases separating them. The CDR3 coding sequence is TGTGCTAGTGGCCAACAGGGAATGAACACTGAAGCTTTCTTT. It codes for CASGQQGMNTEAFF.

This chain joins TRBV11-1 and TRBJ2-2, with unresolved D. The V and J ends lost 3 bases and 0 bases respectively, with 8 bases between them. The CDR3 consists of 15 residues. CDR1 SGHAT and CDR2 FQDESV come from the germline V gene (reference sequence). CDR3 loop: CASSFNRANTGELFF. CDR3 DNA sequence: TGTGCCAGCAGCTTCAACCGCGCGAACACCGGGGAGCTGTTTTTT.

The chain couples TRBV7-2 to TRBJ1-2, with 8 nucleotides matching TRBD1. There are 16 residues in the CDR3. CDR1 and CDR2 from the germline V gene are SGHTA and FQGNSA. V dropped 2 bases and J dropped 1; count of bases not matched to a gene: 6. The CDR3: CASSLSDRVINYGYTF. The DNA of the CDR3 is TGTGCCAGCAGCTTATCGGACAGGGTGATTAACTATGGCTACACCTTC.

CDR3: CASSLIRDGNTIYF. The CDR3 bases are TGTGCCAGCAGCTTAATCAGGGATGGAAACACCATATATTTT. The rearrangement joins TRBV7-9 to TRBJ1-3, with D possibly being TRBD1 (5 bases). The CDR3 is 14 residues long. CDR1 and CDR2 from the germline V gene are SEHNR and FQNEAQ (reference sequence). Deletions cut 2 bases from V and 3 bases from J, with 8 bases between.

This clone was seen just once. This chain connects TRBV29-1 to TRBJ2-3, with D possibly being TRBD2 (6 bases). V gave up 6 bases and J gave up 3 bases, with 22 bases separating them. The CDR3 totals 16 residues. Germline lookup yields CDR1 SQVTM and CDR2 ANQGSEA. CDR3 nucleotides: TGCAGCGTCCAAGGGTCTGTTGGGGGGATTACAGATACGCAGTATTTT. It is translated as CSVQGSVGGITDTQYF.

The chain couples TRBV3-1 (or the pseudogene TRBV3-2) to TRBJ2-2, with unresolved D. V was cut by 6 bases and J by 2 bases, with 16 bases left in between. Germline CDR1 LGHDT, CDR2 YNNKEL (reference sequence). The CDR3 extends over 16 amino acids. CDR3 DNA sequence: TGTGCCAGCAGACATATGGGTAGCACAAACACCGGGGAGCTGTTTTTT. Amino acid sequence: CASRHMGSTNTGELFF.

V and J are TRBV24-1 and TRBJ2-1; 8 nucleotides agree with TRBD2. Germline CDR1 reads KGHDR; CDR2 reads SFDVKD. The CDR3 consists of 17 residues. After removal of 2 bases from V and 6 bases from J, the junction contained 11 bases not matched to a gene. This CDR3 reads CATSDSSRAGEGNEQFF. The DNA for the CDR3 is TGTGCCACCAGTGATTCGTCGAGAGCGGGAGAGGGCAATGAGCAGTTCTTC.

The V call is TRBV7-6, the J call TRBJ1-5; a possible D gene is TRBD1 (5 bases). This CDR3 comprises 15 residues. In germline, CDR1 is SGHVS, CDR2 FNYEAQ. The V gene lost 5 bases and the J gene lost 8 bases, with 19 bases spanning the gap. This CDR3 reads CASSPAAGPLEPQHF. The CDR3 DNA reads TGTGCCAGCAGCCCCGCAGCAGGGCCCCTTGAGCCCCAGCATTTT.

This sequence joins TRBV19 and TRBJ2-1; TRBD2 matches 10 bases. Germline CDR1 LNHDA, CDR2 SQIVND (reference sequence). Trimming cost V 3 bases and J 9 bases; bases outside gene matches: 11. The CDR3 spans 16 residues. CDR3 nucleotide sequence: TGTGCCAGTAGTATGGGTAGCGGGAGGCCCGCGAGTGAGCAGTTCTTC. It specifies CASSMGSGRPASEQFF.

The chain employs TRBV7-6 and TRBJ1-1; TRBD1 is a possible D gene (5 bases). The CDR3 extends over 15 amino acids. Trimming pared 1 base from V and 1 base from J, leaving 10 bases between. The germline V gene has CDR1 SGHVS and CDR2 FNYEAQ. CDR3 bases: TGTGCCAGCAGCTTAGGCCGGCAGGGGAACACTGAAGCTTTCTTT. Its protein is CASSLGRQGNTEAFF. The full variable domain, in which reference TRBV7-6 and TRBJ1-1 provide the parts outside the CDR3, is GAGVSQSPRYKVTKRGQDVALRCDPISGHVSLYWYRQALGQGPEFLTYFNYEAQQDKSGLPNDRFSAERPEGSISTLTIQRTEQRDSAMYRCASSLGRQGNTEAFFGQGTRLTVV.

This chain links TRBV7-9 with TRBJ1-2, with D possibly matching TRBD1 (5 bases). The CDR3 contains 15 residues. V dropped 3 bases and J dropped 4 bases, with 15 bases sitting between them. Germline CDR1 and CDR2: SEHNR and FQNEAQ (reference sequence). The CDR3 coding sequence is TGTGCCAGCAGCTTCCCGGGGGAGGGCATCTATGGCTACACCTTC. As protein: CASSFPGEGIYGYTF.

This chain joins TRBV11-3 and TRBJ2-7, with 12 bases identical to TRBD1. The CDR3 is 14 amino acids. The germline V gene has CDR1 SGHNT and CDR2 YENEEA. V dropped 6 bases and J dropped 4; count of bases not matched to a gene: 4. CDR3 amino acids: CASRKGQGAYEQYF. The DNA of the CDR3 is TGTGCCAGCAGGAAGGGACAGGGGGCTTACGAGCAGTACTTC.

V gene TRBV7-9 combines with J gene TRBJ2-7, with D unclear. Germline CDR1 SEHNR, CDR2 FQNEAQ (reference sequence). Trimming removed 1 base at V and 7 bases at J, with 11 bases between. The CDR3 sequence is 13 residues long. DNA of the CDR3: TGTGCCAGCAGCTTAGTCGGTCGCCGAGAGCAGTACTTC. Translated: CASSLVGRREQYF. The variable domain in full, with the rest retrieved from reference TRBV7-9 and TRBJ2-7, is DTGVSQNPRHKITKRGQNVTFRCDPISEHNRLYWYRQTLGQGPEFLTYFQNEAQLEKSRLLSDRFSAERPKGSFSTLEIQRTEQGDSAMYLCASSLVGRREQYFGPGTRLTVT.

In its sample, this clone was seen a few times. V is TRBV7-2 and J is TRBJ1-6; possibly TRBD1 for D (6 bases). Germline V gives CDR1 SGHTA, CDR2 FQGNSA. V was trimmed by 4 bases and J by 10 bases, leaving 11 bases between them. The CDR3 consists of 13 residues. Here the CDR3 reads CASSSQQGSPLHF. In DNA form, the CDR3 reads TGTGCCAGCAGCTCCCAACAGGGATCACCCCTCCACTTT.

This chain joins TRBV28 and TRBJ2-5; 9 bases fit TRBD1. From germline, CDR1 is MDHEN and CDR2 SYDVKM. This CDR3 is built from 16 residues. Trimming cost V 6 bases and J 3 bases; bases outside gene matches: 11. CDR3 coding DNA: TGTGCCAGCAGCACCGGGACAGGGACAAACGAAGAGACCCAGTACTTC. Amino acid sequence: CASSTGTGTNEETQYF.